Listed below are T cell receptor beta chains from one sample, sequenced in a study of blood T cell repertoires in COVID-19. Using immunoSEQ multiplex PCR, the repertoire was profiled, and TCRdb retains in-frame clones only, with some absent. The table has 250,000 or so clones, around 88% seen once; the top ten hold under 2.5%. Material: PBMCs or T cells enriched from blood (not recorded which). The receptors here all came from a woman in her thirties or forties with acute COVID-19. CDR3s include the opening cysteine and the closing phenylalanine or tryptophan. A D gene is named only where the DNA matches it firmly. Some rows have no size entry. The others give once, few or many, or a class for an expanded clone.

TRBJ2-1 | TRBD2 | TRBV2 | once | TGTGCCAGCAGTGGAGGGGGACTAGACTACAATGAGCAGTTCTTC | CASSGGGLDYNEQFF
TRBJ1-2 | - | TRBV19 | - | TGTGCCAGTACAGGGGTGTTCGGCTACACCTTC | CASTGVFGYTF
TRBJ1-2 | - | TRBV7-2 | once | TGTGCCAGCAGCTCCCGCTATGGCTACACCTTC | CASSSRYGYTF
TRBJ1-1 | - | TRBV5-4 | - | TGTGCCAGCAGCTTTCCCGCGGTGAACACTGAAGCTTTCTTT | CASSFPAVNTEAFF
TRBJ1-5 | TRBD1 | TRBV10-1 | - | TGCGCCAGCAGTGCGCTAAGATATAACCGGACAGGGTCGAGCAATCAGCCCCAGCATTTT | CASSALRYNRTGSSNQPQHF
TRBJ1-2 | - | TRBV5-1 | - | TGCGCCAGCAGAGGGGCAGGGGACTATGGCTACACCTTC | CASRGAGDYGYTF
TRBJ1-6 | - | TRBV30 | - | TGTGCCTGGAGCGTACGGGGGAGCTCCTATAATTCACCCCTCCACTTT | CAWSVRGSSYNSPLHF
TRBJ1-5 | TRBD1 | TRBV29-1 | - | TGCAGCGTTCGGGACAGGGGCAATCAGCCCCAGCATTTT | CSVRDRGNQPQHF
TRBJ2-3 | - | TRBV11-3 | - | TGTGCCAGCAGCTTAGATGGGATCAGGGGCACAGATACGCAGTATTTT | CASSLDGIRGTDTQYF
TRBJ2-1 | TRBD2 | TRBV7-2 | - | TGTGCCAGCAGCTTGACTAGCGGGAGAGGCAGCGATGAGCAGTTCTTC | CASSLTSGRGSDEQFF
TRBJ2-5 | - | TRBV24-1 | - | TGTGCCACCAGTGTCGGGGGGCTGGAGACCCAGTACTTC | CATSVGGLETQYF
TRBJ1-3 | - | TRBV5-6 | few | TGTGCCAGCAGCCGTACAGGGTCAGGAAACACCATATATTTT | CASSRTGSGNTIYF
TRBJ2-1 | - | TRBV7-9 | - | TGTGCCAGCAGCCTTGGAGGACCGAACAATGAGCAGTTCTTC | CASSLGGPNNEQFF
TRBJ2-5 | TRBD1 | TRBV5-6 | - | TGTGCCAGCAGCTGGAGGGACAGGTCGGACCAGTACTTC | CASSWRDRSDQYF
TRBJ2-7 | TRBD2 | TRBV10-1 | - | TGCGCCAGCAGTGAAGCAGGACTAGCCTCCGAGCAGTACTTC | CASSEAGLASEQYF
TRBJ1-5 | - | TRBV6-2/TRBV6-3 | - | TGTGCCAGCAGTACTACAGGGTTAGTTCAGCCCCAGCATTTT | CASSTTGLVQPQHF
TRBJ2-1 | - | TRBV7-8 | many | TGTGCCAGCAGCTTAGCTAAGGCGGCCTCCTACAATGAGCAGTTCTTC | CASSLAKAASYNEQFF
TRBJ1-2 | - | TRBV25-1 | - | TGTGCCACCAAAAAAGGCGGGGTAAACTATGGCTACACCTTC | CATKKGGVNYGYTF
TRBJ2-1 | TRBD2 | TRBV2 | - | TGTGCCAGCACCCAAATGACTAGCGGGGTCAATCCGTTCTTC | CASTQMTSGVNPFF
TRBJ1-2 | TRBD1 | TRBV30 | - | TGTGCCTGGAGTACCCCGACAGGGTTCTATGGCTACACCTTC | CAWSTPTGFYGYTF
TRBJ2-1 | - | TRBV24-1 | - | TGTGCCACCAGTGACCCGACTATAAATGAGCAGTTCTTC | CATSDPTINEQFF
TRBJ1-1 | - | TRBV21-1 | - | TGTGCCAGCAGCAAAGATGAGCAGGGGCAGGCGACGAACACTGAAGCTTTCTTT | CASSKDEQGQATNTEAFF
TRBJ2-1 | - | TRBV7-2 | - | TGTGCCAGCAGCCCCATCGGACAGACTGAGCAGTTCTTC | CASSPIGQTEQFF
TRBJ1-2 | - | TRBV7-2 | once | TGTGCCAGCAGCCCCCGGGCAGGGAACTATGGCTACACCTTC | CASSPRAGNYGYTF
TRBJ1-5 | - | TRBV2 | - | TGTGCCAGCAGTGAGGAGTGGAATCAGCCCCAGCATTTT | CASSEEWNQPQHF
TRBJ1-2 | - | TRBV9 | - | TGTGCCAGCAGCGCGGCCTCGGGGGTAAACTATGGCTACACCTTC | CASSAASGVNYGYTF